This T cell receptor (beta chain) was profiled in a study of cytomegalovirus exposure and HLA in healthy donors. Study results and limitations: There were 164 TCR beta chains listed as cytomegalovirus-associated. Rates of TCR association differed by HLA locus in a later analysis, with DRB1 highest and HLA-C lowest. TRBV6-2, TRBV6-3 and other indistinguishable V segments were excluded. Clonal expansion was found to be greater in HLA-associated TCR beta chains than in equally common others in a later analysis.

A remark on this clone: The antigen remains undetermined.

There are 18 residues in the CDR3. V lost 5 bases and J lost 2; bases outside the gene matches: 12. CDR1 SEHNR and CDR2 FQNEAQ come from the germline V gene (reference sequence). It was with 60 Vbeta and 13 Jbeta primers that the PCR ran. Only in-frame clones appear in the TCRdb table, and some are missing; sequencing was by immunoSEQ multiplex PCR. The data show 200,000 to 250,000 clones, with approximately 90% seen just once and 1% held by the top ten. The sequenced material came from PBMCs. This receptor was identified in a woman under 30 in good health and CMV-seronegative. V and J are TRBV7-9 and TRBJ2-2; 9 bases match TRBD1. CDR3 bases: TGTGCCAGCAGCAACCCGGGACAGGGATCGGCCAACACCGGGGAGCTGTTTTTT. This sequence encodes CASSNPGQGSANTGELFF.